This T cell receptor beta chain is from a study of siplizumab effects on memory and regulatory T cells. Repertoires were generated with immunoSEQ multiplex PCR, while TCRdb's copy carries only in-frame clones and drops some. This table holds around 26,000 clones, approximately 82% found once. To note about this clone: The antigen is not known.

A few pairs of donors had their unstimulated naive, memory, effector memory and TEMRA subsets sequenced. Regarding the study as a whole: Mappable alloreactive CD4+ clones were on average around 74% Treg-derived with siplizumab, approximately 30% in controls. The study found that siplizumab significantly reduced alloreactive sequences traceable to unstimulated CD4+ memory cells. A minor fraction of alloreactive clones, and no more, mapped to unstimulated subsets.

The sequence came from a human donor in good health. Specimen: memory CD4+ T cells sorted from blood.

CDR3 region: CASGYGGWNTEAFF. CDR3 nucleotides: TGTGCTAGTGGTTACGGGGGCTGGAACACTGAAGCTTTCTTT. V gene TRBV12-5 combines with J gene TRBJ1-1; D is perhaps TRBD1 (6 bases). CDR1 and CDR2 from the germline V gene are LGHNT and FRNRAP. V was pared by 4 bases and J by 1 base, with 10 bases between. There are 14 residues in the CDR3.